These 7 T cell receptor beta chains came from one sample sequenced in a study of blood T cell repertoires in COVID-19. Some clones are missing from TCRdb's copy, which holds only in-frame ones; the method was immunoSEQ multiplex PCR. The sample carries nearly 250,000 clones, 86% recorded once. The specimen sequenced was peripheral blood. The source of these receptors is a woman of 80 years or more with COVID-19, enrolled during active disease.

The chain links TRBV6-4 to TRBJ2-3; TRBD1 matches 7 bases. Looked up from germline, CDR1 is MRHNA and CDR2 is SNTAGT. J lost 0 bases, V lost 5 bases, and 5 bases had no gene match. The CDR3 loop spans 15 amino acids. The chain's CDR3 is CASSIGTASTDTQYF. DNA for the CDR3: TGTGCCAGCAGTATCGGGACAGCCAGCACAGATACGCAGTATTTT.

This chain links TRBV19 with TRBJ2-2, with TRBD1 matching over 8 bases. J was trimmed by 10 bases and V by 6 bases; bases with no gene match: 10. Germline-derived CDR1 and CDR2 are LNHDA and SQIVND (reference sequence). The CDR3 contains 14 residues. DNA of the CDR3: TGTGCCAGTAGACCGGACAGGGCGAAAGTGGAGCTGTTTTTT. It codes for CASRPDRAKVELFF.

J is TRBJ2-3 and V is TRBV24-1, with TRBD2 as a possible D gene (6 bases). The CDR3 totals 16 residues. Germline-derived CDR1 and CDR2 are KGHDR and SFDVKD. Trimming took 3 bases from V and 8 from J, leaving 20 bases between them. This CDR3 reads CATSDNIAVPHGTQYF. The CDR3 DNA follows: TGTGCCACCAGTGATAATATAGCGGTACCACATGGTACGCAGTATTTT.

This CDR3 is CASSQEGAQGNYGYTF. CDR3 bases: TGTGCCAGCAGCCAAGAGGGGGCACAGGGGAACTATGGCTACACCTTC. The gene calls are TRBV3-1 (or the pseudogene TRBV3-2) and TRBJ1-2; the match to TRBD1 covers 7 bases. The CDR3 sequence is 16 residues long. V shed 0 bases, J shed 2 bases, and the junction held 6 bases outside the gene matches. The germline gives CDR1 LGHDT, CDR2 YNNKEL (reference sequence).

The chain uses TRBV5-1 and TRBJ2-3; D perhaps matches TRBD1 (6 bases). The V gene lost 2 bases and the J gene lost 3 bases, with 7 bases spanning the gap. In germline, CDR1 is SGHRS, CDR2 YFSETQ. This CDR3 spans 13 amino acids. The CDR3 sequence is CASSLQGTDTQYF. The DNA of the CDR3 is TGCGCCAGCAGCTTACAGGGAACAGATACGCAGTATTTT.

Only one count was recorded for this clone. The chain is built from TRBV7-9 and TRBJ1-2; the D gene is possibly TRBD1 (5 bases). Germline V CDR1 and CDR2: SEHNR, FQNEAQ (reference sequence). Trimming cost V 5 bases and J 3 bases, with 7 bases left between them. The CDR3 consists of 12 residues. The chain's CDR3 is CASSATDYGYTF. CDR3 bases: TGTGCCAGCAGCGCGACAGACTATGGCTACACCTTC.

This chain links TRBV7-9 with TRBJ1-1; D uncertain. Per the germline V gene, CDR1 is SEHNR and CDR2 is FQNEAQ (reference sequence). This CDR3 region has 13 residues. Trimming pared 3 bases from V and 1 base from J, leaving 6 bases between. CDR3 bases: TGTGCCAGCAGCTTCCTGGCGAACACTGAAGCTTTCTTT. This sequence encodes CASSFLANTEAFF.